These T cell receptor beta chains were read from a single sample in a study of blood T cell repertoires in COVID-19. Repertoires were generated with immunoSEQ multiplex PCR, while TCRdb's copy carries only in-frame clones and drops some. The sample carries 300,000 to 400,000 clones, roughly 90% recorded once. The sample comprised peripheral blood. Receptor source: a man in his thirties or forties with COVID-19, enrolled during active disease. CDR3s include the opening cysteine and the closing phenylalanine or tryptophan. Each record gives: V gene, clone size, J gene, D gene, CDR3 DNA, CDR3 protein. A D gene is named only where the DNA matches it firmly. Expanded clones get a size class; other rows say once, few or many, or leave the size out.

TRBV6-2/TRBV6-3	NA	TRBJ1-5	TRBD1	TGTGCCAGCAGCCCCACTGGACAGGGTTTCACACAGCCCCAGCATTTT	CASSPTGQGFTQPQHF
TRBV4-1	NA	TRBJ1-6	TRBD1	TGCGCCAGCAGACTAGACAGGGACCCCTATAATTCACCCCTCCACTTT	CASRLDRDPYNSPLHF
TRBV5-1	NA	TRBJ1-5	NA	TGCGCCAGCAGCGAGGTGGGGCAGAATCAGCCCCAGCATTTT	CASSEVGQNQPQHF
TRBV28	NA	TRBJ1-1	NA	TGTGCCAGCAGTTCAGGGCCAATTTCGAACACTGAAGCTTTCTTT	CASSSGPISNTEAFF
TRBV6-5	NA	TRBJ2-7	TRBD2	TGTGCCAGCAGCACTAGCGCCCGTACCTACGAGCAGTACTTC	CASSTSARTYEQYF
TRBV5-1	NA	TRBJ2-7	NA	TGCGCCAGCAGCACGGAGGGCTGGGCCATGACCTCCTACGAGCAGTACTTC	CASSTEGWAMTSYEQYF
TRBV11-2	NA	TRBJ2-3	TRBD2	TGTGCCAGCAGCACAACTCCGGGACTAGCTACCGATACGCAGTATTTT	CASSTTPGLATDTQYF
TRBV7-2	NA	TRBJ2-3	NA	TGTGCCAGCAGCTTAGACAGAGATACGCAGTATTTT	CASSLDRDTQYF
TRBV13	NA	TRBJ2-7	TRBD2	TGTGCCAGCAGCTTAGGCATGCGGAGACTAGCGGGAGGAGAGCAGTACTTC	CASSLGMRRLAGGEQYF
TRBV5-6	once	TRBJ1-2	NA	TGTGCCAGCAGCTTGGTGGTGGGAGGGGGCTACACCTTC	CASSLVVGGGYTF
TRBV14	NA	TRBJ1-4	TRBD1	TGTGCCAGGCGAGGGACAGATAATGAAAAACTGTTTTTT	CARRGTDNEKLFF
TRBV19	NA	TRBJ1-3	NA	TGTGCCAGTAGTCCCCTTTCTGGAAACACCATATATTTT	CASSPLSGNTIYF
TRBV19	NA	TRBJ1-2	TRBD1	TGTGCCAGTACTCATATTGGGACAGGGGGGGGCTACACCTTC	CASTHIGTGGGYTF
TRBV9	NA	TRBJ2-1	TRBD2	TGTGCCAGCAGCGTAGTGGCTAGCGGGGGGGCCCAGGACCAGTTCTTC	CASSVVASGGAQDQFF
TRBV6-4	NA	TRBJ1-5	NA	TGTGCCAGCAGTGAGGGGGGGTCGGTCAATCAGCCCCAGCATTTT	CASSEGGSVNQPQHF
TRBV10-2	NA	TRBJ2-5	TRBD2	TGCGCCGGCGGCCATAGCGGGAGGACCCAGTACTTC	CAGGHSGRTQYF
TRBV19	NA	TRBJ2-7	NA	TGTGCCAGTAGTATAGATCGGTGGAGCCGACCCTACGAGCAGTACTTC	CASSIDRWSRPYEQYF
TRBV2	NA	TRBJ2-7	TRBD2	TGTGCCAACGAGGGACTAGCGGGGACCTACGAGCAGTACTTC	CANEGLAGTYEQYF
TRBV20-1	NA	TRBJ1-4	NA	TGCAGTGCTAGTACCCAAGGACAGCCTAATGAAAAACTGTTTTTT	CSASTQGQPNEKLFF
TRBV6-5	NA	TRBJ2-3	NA	TGTGCCAGCAGTTCGAGGACAGATACGCAGTATTTT	CASSSRTDTQYF
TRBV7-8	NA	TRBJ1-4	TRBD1	TGTGCCAGCAGCTTGCGGGACAGGGGCGTTGATGAAAAACTGTTTTTT	CASSLRDRGVDEKLFF
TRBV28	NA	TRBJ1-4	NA	TGTGCCAGCAGTTTAGTAGATGAAAAACTGTTTTTT	CASSLVDEKLFF
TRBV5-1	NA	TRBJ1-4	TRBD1	TGCGCCAGCAGCTTCAATACAGGGGTTATACAAGAAAAACTGTTTTTT	CASSFNTGVIQEKLFF
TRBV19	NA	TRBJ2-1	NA	TGTGCCAGTAGCCTCTCCTCCTACAATGAGCAGTTCTTC	CASSLSSYNEQFF
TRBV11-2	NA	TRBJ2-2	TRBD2	TGTGCCAGTAGATCGGGGGGCGGGAGGTACACCGGGGAGCTGTTTTTT	CASRSGGGRYTGELFF
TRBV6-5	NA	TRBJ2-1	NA	TGTGCCAGCAGTTACTCGAGTGTTAATGAGCAGTTCTTC	CASSYSSVNEQFF
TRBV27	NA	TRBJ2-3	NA	TGTGCCAGCAGTTCAAGGTCCGGGGGTTATACGCAGTATTTT	CASSSRSGGYTQYF
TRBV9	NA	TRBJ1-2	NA	TGTGCCAGCAGCGTAGCCGACGGGATTCTTAAAGGCTACACCTTC	CASSVADGILKGYTF
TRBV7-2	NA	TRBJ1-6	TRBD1	TGTGCCAGCCTAGACAGGGGGAGCTCCTATAATTCACCCCTCCACTTT	CASLDRGSSYNSPLHF
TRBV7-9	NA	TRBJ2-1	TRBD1	TGTGCCAGCAGCTCCCAAGGGGGACAGGGGGCCTATGAGCAGTTCTTC	CASSSQGGQGAYEQFF
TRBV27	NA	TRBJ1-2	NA	TGTGCCAGCAGTCCCAACGCGGGGTTCTATGGCTACACCTTC	CASSPNAGFYGYTF
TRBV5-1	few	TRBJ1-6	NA	TGCGCCAGCAGCTTAGACGACAGCTCCTATAATTCACCCCTCCACTTT	CASSLDDSSYNSPLHF
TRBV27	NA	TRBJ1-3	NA	TGTGCCAGCAGTTTATCTGGGACAAGCCCGGGAAACACCATATATTTT	CASSLSGTSPGNTIYF
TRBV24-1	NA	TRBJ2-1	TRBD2	TGTGCCACCAGTGATGCTCTAAGAAGTAGCGGGAGGGCCCTGGTGAATGAGCAGTTCTTC	CATSDALRSSGRALVNEQFF
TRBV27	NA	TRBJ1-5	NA	TGTGCCAGCAGTCACACATGGAGGTCGAGCAATCAGCCCCAGCATTTT	CASSHTWRSSNQPQHF
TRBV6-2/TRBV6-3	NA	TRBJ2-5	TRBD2	TGTGCCAGCAGTTATCTTCTAGCGGGGGTCAGGGAGACCCAGTACTTC	CASSYLLAGVRETQYF
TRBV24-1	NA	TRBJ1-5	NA	TGTGCCACCAGTGAAGCAGGGGGCAATCAGCCCCAGCATTTT	CATSEAGGNQPQHF
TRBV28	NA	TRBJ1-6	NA	TGTGCCAGCAGTTTACCCCTGCCAACTTATAATTCACCCCTCCACTTT	CASSLPLPTYNSPLHF
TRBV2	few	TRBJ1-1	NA	TGTGCCGGAGGAATGAACACTGAAGCTTTCTTT	CAGGMNTEAFF
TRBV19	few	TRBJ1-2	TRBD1	TGTGCCAGTAGTATCAACCGGGACAGCAAGAGGGACTATGGCTACACCTTC	CASSINRDSKRDYGYTF
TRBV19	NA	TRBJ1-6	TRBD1	TGTGCCAGTAGGCTACAGGGGGATTCCTATAATTCACCCCTCCACTTT	CASRLQGDSYNSPLHF
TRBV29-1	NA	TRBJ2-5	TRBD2	TGCAGCGTCCGGACTAGCGGGAGCCCACAGACCCAGTACTTC	CSVRTSGSPQTQYF
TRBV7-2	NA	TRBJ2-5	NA	TGTGCCAGCAGCTCACCACTTGGGGGGGGCCGGGAGACCCAGTACTTC	CASSSPLGGGRETQYF
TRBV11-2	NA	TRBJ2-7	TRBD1	TGTGCCAGCAGCGAGACAGGGGCCAACGAGCAGTACTTC	CASSETGANEQYF
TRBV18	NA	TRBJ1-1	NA	TGTGCCAGCTCACCTTATTTGGAGTCCATGAACACTGAAGCTTTCTTT	CASSPYLESMNTEAFF
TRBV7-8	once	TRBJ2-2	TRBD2	TGTGCCAGCAGCTTAGAATTTGCGGGAGGGCCTTCCGGGGAGCTGTTTTTT	CASSLEFAGGPSGELFF
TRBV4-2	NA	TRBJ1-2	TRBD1	TGTGCCAGCAGCCAAGACCAGGGGGAGTATGGCTACACCTTC	CASSQDQGEYGYTF